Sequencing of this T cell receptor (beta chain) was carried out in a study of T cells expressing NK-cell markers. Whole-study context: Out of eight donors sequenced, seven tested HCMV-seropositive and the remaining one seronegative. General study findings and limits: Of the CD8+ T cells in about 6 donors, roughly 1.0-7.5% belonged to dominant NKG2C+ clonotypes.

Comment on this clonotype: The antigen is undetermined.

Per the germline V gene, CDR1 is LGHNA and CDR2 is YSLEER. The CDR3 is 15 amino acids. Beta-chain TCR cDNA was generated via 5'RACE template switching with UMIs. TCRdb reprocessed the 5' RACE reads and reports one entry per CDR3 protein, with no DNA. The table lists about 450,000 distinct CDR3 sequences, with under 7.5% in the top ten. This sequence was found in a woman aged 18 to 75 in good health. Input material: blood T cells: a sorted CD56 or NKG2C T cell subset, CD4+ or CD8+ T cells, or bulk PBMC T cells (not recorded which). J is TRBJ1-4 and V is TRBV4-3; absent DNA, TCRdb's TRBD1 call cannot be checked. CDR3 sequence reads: CASSQGRAGSEKLFF.